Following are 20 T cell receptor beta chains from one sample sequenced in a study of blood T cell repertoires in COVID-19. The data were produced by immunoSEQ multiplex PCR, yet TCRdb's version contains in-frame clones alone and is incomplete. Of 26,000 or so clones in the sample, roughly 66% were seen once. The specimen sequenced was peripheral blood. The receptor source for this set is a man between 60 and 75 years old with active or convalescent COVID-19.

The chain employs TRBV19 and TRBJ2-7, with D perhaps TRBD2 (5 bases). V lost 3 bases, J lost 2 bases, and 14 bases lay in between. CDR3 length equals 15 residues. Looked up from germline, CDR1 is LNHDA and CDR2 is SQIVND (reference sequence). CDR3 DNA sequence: TGTGCCAGTAGTATCCTTATCGGGAACCCCTACGAGCAGTACTTC. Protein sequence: CASSILIGNPYEQYF. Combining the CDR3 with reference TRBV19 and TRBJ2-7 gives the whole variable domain DGGITQSPKYLFRKEGQNVTLSCEQNLNHDAMYWYRQDPGQGLRLIYYSQIVNDFQKGDIAEGYSVSREKKESFPLTVTSAQKNPTAFYLCASSILIGNPYEQYFGPGTRLTVT.

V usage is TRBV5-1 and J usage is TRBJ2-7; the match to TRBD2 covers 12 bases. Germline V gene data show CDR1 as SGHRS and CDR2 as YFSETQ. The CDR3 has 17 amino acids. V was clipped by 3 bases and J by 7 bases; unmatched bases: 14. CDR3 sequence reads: CASSSGLAGLQGEEQYF. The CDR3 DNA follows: TGCGCCAGCAGCTCGGGACTAGCGGGCCTACAAGGAGAGGAGCAGTACTTC.

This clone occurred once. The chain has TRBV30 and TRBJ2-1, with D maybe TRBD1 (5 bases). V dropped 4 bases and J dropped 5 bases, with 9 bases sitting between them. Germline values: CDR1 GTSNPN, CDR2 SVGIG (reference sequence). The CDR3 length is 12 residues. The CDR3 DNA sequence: TGTGCCTGGACCGAGACAGACAATGAGCAGTTCTTC. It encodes CAWTETDNEQFF.

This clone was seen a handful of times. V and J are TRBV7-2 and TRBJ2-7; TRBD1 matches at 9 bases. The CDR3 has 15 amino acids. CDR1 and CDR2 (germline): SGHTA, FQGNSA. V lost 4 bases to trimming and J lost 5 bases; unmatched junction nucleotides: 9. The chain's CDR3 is CASSYHQGQGNEQYF. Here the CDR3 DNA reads TGTGCCAGCAGCTACCACCAAGGACAGGGGAACGAGCAGTACTTC.

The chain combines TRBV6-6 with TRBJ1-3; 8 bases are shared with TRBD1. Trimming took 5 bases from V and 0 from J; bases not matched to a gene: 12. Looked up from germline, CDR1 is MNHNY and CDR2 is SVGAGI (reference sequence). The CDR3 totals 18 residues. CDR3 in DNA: TGTGCCAGCAGTCGCAGCGGGACAGGCCAACCCTCTGGAAACACCATATATTTT. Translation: CASSRSGTGQPSGNTIYF.

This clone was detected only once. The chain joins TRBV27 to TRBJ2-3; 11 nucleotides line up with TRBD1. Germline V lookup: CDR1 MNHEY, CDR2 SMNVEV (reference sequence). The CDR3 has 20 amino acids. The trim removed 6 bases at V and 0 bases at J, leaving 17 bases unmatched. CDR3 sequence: CASRNPRGRTGGGSTDTQYF. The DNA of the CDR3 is TGTGCCAGCAGAAACCCAAGGGGGAGGACAGGGGGCGGGAGCACAGATACGCAGTATTTT.

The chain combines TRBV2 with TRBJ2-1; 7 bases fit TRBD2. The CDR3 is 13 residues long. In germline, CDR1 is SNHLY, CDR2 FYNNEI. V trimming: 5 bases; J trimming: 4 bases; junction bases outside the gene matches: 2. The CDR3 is CASSPRGYNEQFF. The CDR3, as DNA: TGTGCCAGCAGTCCGCGGGGGTACAATGAGCAGTTCTTC.

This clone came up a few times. The CDR3 sequence is CASSERRYEQYF. CDR3 bases: TGTGCCAGCAGTGAACGCCGGTACGAGCAGTACTTC. This chain connects TRBV2 to TRBJ2-7, with unresolved D. CDR3 length: 12 residues. Germline CDR1 is SNHLY and CDR2 is FYNNEI. The V end lost 2 bases, the J end lost 4 bases, and 6 bases lay between the germline ends.

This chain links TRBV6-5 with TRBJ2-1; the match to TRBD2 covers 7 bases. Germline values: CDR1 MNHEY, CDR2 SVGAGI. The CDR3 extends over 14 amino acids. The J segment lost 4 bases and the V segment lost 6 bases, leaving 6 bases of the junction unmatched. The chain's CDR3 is CASSVASGYNEQFF. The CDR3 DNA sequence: TGTGCCAGCAGCGTGGCTAGCGGATACAATGAGCAGTTCTTC.

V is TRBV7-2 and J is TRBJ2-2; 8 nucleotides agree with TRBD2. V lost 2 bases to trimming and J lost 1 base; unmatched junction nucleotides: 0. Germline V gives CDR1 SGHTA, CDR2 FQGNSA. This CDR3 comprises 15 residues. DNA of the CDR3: TGTGCCAGCAGCTTAAGCGGGGGGAACACCGGGGAGCTGTTTTTT. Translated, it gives CASSLSGGNTGELFF.

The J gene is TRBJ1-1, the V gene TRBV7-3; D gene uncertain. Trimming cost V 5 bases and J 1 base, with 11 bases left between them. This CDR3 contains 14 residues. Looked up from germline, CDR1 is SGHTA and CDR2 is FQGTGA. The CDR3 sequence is CASSAGGRNTEAFF. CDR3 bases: TGTGCCAGCAGCGCAGGCGGGAGGAACACTGAAGCTTTCTTT.

CDR3 region: CASKTGVVEQFF. CDR3 sequence (DNA): TGTGCCAGCAAGACAGGGGTGGTTGAGCAGTTCTTC. The chain joins TRBV6-5 to TRBJ2-1; TRBD1 agrees at 8 bases. Germline V CDR1 and CDR2: MNHEY, SVGAGI. J was trimmed by 9 bases and V by 7 bases; bases with no gene match: 5. There are 12 residues in the CDR3.

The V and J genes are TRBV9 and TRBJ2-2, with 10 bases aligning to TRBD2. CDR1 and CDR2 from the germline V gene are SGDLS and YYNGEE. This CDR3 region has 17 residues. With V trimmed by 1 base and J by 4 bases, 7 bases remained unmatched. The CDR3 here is CASSVRTSGTGTGELFF. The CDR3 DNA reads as TGTGCCAGCAGCGTAAGAACTAGCGGGACGGGCACCGGGGAGCTGTTTTTT. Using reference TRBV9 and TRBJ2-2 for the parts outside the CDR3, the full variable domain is DSGVTQTPKHLITATGQRVTLRCSPRSGDLSVYWYQQSLDQGLQFLIQYYNGEERAKGNILERFSAQQFPDLHSELNLSSLELGDSALYFCASSVRTSGTGTGELFFGEGSRLTVL.

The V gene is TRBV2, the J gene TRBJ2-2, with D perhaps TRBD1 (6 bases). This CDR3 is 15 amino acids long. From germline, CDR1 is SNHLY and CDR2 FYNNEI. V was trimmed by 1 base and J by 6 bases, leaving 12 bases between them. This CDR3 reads CASSEDTKGAGELFF. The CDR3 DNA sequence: TGTGCCAGCAGTGAAGACACCAAGGGGGCCGGGGAGCTGTTTTTT.

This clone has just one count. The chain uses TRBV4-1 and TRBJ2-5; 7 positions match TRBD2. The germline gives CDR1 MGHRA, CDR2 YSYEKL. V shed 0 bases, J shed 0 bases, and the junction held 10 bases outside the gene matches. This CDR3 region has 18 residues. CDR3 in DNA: TGCGCCAGCAGCCAAGATATCTCTGGCGGGGGATACCAAGAGACCCAGTACTTC. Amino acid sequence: CASSQDISGGGYQETQYF.

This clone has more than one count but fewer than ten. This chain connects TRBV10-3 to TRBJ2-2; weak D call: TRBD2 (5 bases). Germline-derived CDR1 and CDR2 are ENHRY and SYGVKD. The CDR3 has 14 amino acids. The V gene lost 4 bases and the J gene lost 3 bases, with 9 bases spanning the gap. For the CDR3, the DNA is TGTGCCATCAGTGGGACTTCGGACACCGGGGAGCTGTTTTTT. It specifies CAISGTSDTGELFF.

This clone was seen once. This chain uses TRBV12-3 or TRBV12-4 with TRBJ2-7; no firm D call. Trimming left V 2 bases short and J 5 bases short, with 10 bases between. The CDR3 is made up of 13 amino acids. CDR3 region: CASSLLYFHEQYF. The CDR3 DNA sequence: TGTGCCAGCAGTTTACTATACTTCCACGAGCAGTACTTC.

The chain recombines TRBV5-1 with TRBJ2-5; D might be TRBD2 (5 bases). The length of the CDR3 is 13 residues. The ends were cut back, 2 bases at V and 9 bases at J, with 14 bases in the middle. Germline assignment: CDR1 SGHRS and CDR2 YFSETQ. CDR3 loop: CASSFTSPRAQYF. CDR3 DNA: TGCGCCAGCAGCTTTACTAGTCCAAGAGCCCAGTACTTC.

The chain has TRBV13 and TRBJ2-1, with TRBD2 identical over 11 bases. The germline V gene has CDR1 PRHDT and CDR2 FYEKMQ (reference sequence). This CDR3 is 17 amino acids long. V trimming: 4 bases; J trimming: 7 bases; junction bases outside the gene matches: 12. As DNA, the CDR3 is TGTGCCAGCAGCTCCCGATTACTAGCGGGGGAAGAAAATGAGCAGTTCTTC. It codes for CASSSRLLAGEENEQFF.

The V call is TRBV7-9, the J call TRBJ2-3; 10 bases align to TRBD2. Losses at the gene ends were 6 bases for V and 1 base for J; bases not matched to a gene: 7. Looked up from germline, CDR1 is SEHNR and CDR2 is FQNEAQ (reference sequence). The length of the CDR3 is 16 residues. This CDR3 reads CASSYRLAGGTDTQYF. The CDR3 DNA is TGTGCCAGCAGTTATCGCCTAGCGGGGGGCACAGATACGCAGTATTTT.